This T cell receptor beta chain was recorded in a study of shared clonotypes between healthy human individuals. Study-wide background: CD8 memory received one plate per donor, CD8 naive two, CD4 memory three and CD4 naive three.

Findings of the study overall: A limitation of the genetic and exposure-history diversity represented arose from few donors. Clonotypes shared by all four donors outscored non-shared clonotypes in generation probability.

This clone was seen just once. Its cognate antigen is unknown. The protocol was immunoSEQ multiplex PCR, while the TCRdb copy is restricted to in-frame clones and leaves out a portion. The sample yields more than 2,000,000 clones, roughly nine tenths seen once. This CDR3 contains 12 residues. Germline values: CDR1 SGHRS, CDR2 YFSETQ. V dropped 2 bases and J dropped 4 bases, with 6 bases sitting between them. CD4+ cells underwent separation, giving CD45RA+ naive and CD45RA-negative memory subsets. Sequencing input: naive CD4+ T cells sorted from blood. Indicated subset: CD45RA+ positively selected. The V gene is TRBV5-1, the J gene TRBJ1-1; D uncertain. This clonotype originated in a man aged 18-30 years in good health. The CDR3 bases are TGCGCCAGCAGCTTCTTGGGCACTGAAGCTTTCTTT. Translation gives CASSFLGTEAFF.